The 28 T cell receptor beta chains in this list originate from one sample, sequenced in a study of T-cell reconstitution after alpha-beta-depleted transplantation in children. The TCRbeta library was prepared with unique molecular identifiers. TCRdb analysed the PCR reads with MiXCR anew, one entry per CDR3 protein. This sample has some 600,000 distinct CDR3 sequences, with about 15% found just once. Material: PBMCs from the stem cell graft donor, obtained from the stem cell graft. The receptor source for this set is a human donor who donated a stem cell graft to a child with acute myeloid leukemia.

This clonotype was found many times. V gene TRBV5-6 combines with J gene TRBJ2-2; D gene ambiguous. V was pared by 7 bases and J by 2 bases, with 3 bases between. CDR1 is SGHDT, CDR2 YYEEEE, per germline. The CDR3 sequence is 11 residues long. CDR3: CASGNTGELFF. The CDR3, as DNA: TGTGCCAGCGGAAACACCGGGGAGCTGTTTTTT.

This clonotype was recorded at least ten times. The chain joins TRBV5-1 to TRBJ1-2; TRBD1 matches at 8 bases. The germline CDR1 and CDR2 sequences are SGHRS and YFSETQ. This CDR3 contains 18 residues. Germline trimming cut 5 bases from V and 0 bases from J; bases unmatched to any gene: 15. The DNA for the CDR3 is TGCGCCAGCAGTCTTGGGGACAGGCCCCGATCAGCTAACTATGGCTACACCTTC. It specifies CASSLGDRPRSANYGYTF.

This clonotype was seen many times. V is TRBV29-1 and J is TRBJ2-3; D tentatively fits TRBD1 or TRBD2 (5 bases each). V was cut by 5 bases and J by 2 bases, with 11 bases left in between. The CDR3 length is 13 residues. Germline CDR1 and CDR2: SQVTM and ANQGSEA. This CDR3 is CSVRGRYTDTQYF. The CDR3 DNA reads TGCAGCGTTCGGGGACGGTACACAGATACGCAGTATTTT.

This clonotype was recorded many times. The genes are TRBV29-1 and TRBJ1-5; 10 bases line up with TRBD1. Germline-derived CDR1 and CDR2 are SQVTM and ANQGSEA. Trimming cost V 6 bases and J 5 bases; bases outside gene matches: 4. This CDR3 has 13 amino acids. The CDR3 protein is CSVAGTGDQPQHF. The CDR3 DNA reads as TGCAGCGTCGCCGGGACAGGGGATCAGCCCCAGCATTTT. Combining the CDR3 with reference TRBV29-1 and TRBJ1-5 gives the whole variable domain SAVISQKPSRDICQRGTSLTIQCQVDSQVTMMFWYRQQPGQSLTLIATANQGSEATYESGFVIDKFPISRPNLTFSTLTVSNMSPEDSSIYLCSVAGTGDQPQHFGDGTRLSIL.

This clonotype was found many times. The chain is built from TRBV6-5 and TRBJ1-5; unclear D gene. V dropped 0 bases and J dropped 5 bases, with 5 bases sitting between them. The V gene's germline CDR1 is MNHEY and CDR2 SVGAGI. The CDR3 sequence is 13 residues long. The CDR3 is CASSYSRDQPQHF. CDR3 DNA: TGTGCCAGCAGTTACTCACGTGATCAGCCCCAGCATTTT.

The V and J genes are TRBV27 and TRBJ2-7, with 8 nucleotides matching TRBD2. The CDR3 is 13 amino acids. J was trimmed by 5 bases and V by 1 base; bases with no gene match: 1. Per germline, CDR1 MNHEY and CDR2 SMNVEV (reference sequence). The CDR3 DNA follows: TGTGCCAGCAGTTTATACGGGGGGGACGAGCAGTACGTC. Its translation is CASSLYGGDEQYV.

This clonotype was counted only a few times. The J gene is TRBJ2-1, the V gene TRBV5-5; the D gene is possibly TRBD2 (7 bases). Trimming left V 1 base short and J 4 bases short, with 15 bases between. This CDR3 contains 16 residues. The V gene's germline CDR1 is SGHKS and CDR2 YYEKEE (reference sequence). CDR3 DNA: TGTGCCAGCAGCTTGAAGGGGGGGGGGGCGTACAATGAGCAGTTCTTC. This encodes CASSLKGGGAYNEQFF.

The chain carries TRBV24-1 and TRBJ2-7, with D unclear. The CDR3 runs 14 residues. Trimming took off 3 bases at V and 2 bases at J, with 10 bases between the two ends. Germline V lookup: CDR1 KGHDR, CDR2 SFDVKD. DNA for the CDR3: TGTGCCACCAGTGATCCCAGTAAACCCTACGAGCAGTACTTC. Residues: CATSDPSKPYEQYF.

This clonotype was seen repeatedly, ten times or more. This chain connects TRBV5-6 to TRBJ2-5; tentatively, D is TRBD1 or TRBD2 (5 bases each). CDR3 length equals 13 residues. V lost 3 bases and J lost 6, with 12 bases in between. Germline loops: CDR1 SGHDT, CDR2 YYEEEE. In DNA form, the CDR3 reads TGTGCCAGCAGCTGGGGACCTGAAAAGACCCAGTACTTC. This gives the protein CASSWGPEKTQYF.

This clonotype was seen at least ten times. The chain carries TRBV20-1 and TRBJ1-5; 9 bases map to TRBD1. Germline CDR1 is DFQATT and CDR2 is SNEGSKA (reference sequence). This CDR3 contains 14 residues. J gave up 3 bases and V 5 bases, and 5 bases lay outside the gene matches. The CDR3 DNA reads TGCAGTGCTCCTACAGGGGGCTTCAATCAGCCCCAGCATTTT. Its protein is CSAPTGGFNQPQHF.

The V and J genes are TRBV5-6 and TRBJ2-2; D might be TRBD2 (5 bases). The V end lost 0 bases, the J end lost 2 bases, and 14 bases lay between the germline ends. CDR3 length: 17 amino acids. Germline loops: CDR1 SGHDT, CDR2 YYEEEE. The CDR3 DNA reads TGTGCCAGCAGCTTGGGGAGAGGGTTGTTTAACACCGGGGAGCTGTTTTTT. This encodes CASSLGRGLFNTGELFF.

Many counts were recorded for this clonotype. CDR3: CSVEDPTGAHGYTF. In DNA, the CDR3 is TGCAGCGTTGAAGATCCGACAGGAGCTCATGGCTACACCTTC. This rearrangement joins TRBV29-1 to TRBJ1-2; possibly TRBD1 for D (6 bases). The CDR3 runs to 14 residues. V was pared by 0 bases and J by 6 bases, with 14 bases between. The germline gives CDR1 SQVTM, CDR2 ANQGSEA. The full variable domain, rest sourced from reference TRBV29-1 and TRBJ1-2, is SAVISQKPSRDICQRGTSLTIQCQVDSQVTMMFWYRQQPGQSLTLIATANQGSEATYESGFVIDKFPISRPNLTFSTLTVSNMSPEDSSIYLCSVEDPTGAHGYTFGSGTRLTVV.

This clonotype was counted at least ten times. The chain links TRBV20-1 to TRBJ1-2; D gene unclear. The CDR3 totals 14 residues. Germline CDR1 and CDR2: DFQATT and SNEGSKA (reference sequence). Trimming removed 5 bases at V and 3 bases at J, with 16 bases between. DNA for the CDR3: TGCAGTGCTCCTCTCTGGGAGGAGGACTATGGCTACACCTTC. This gives the protein CSAPLWEEDYGYTF.

This clonotype was seen a handful of times. This sequence joins TRBV6-5 and TRBJ1-5, with D maybe TRBD1 (5 bases). The CDR3 extends over 15 amino acids. Trimming took off 3 bases at V and 3 bases at J, with 12 bases between the two ends. Germline CDR1 reads MNHEY; CDR2 reads SVGAGI. CDR3 in amino acids: CASSYKGVANQPQHF. For the CDR3, the DNA is TGTGCCAGCAGTTATAAAGGGGTTGCCAATCAGCCCCAGCATTTT.

A few counts support this clonotype. This chain connects TRBV7-2 to TRBJ2-2; a weak D match, TRBD2 (6 bases). The V gene's germline CDR1 is SGHTA and CDR2 FQGNSA. This CDR3 is built from 15 residues. The ends were cut back, 4 bases at V and 4 bases at J, with 13 bases in the middle. The CDR3 coding sequence is TGTGCCAGCAGCTACATGGGACTTTTCACCGGGGAGCTGTTTTTT. Translation gives CASSYMGLFTGELFF.

This clonotype was found many times. The genes are TRBV10-3 and TRBJ2-3; D remains unclear. Trimming took off 10 bases at V and 0 bases at J, with 11 bases between the two ends. Germline values: CDR1 ENHRY, CDR2 SYGVKD. CDR3 length: 13 amino acids. CDR3 bases: TGTGCCACAAGCGAGCTCAGCACAGATACGCAGTATTTT. Encoded protein: CATSELSTDTQYF.

This chain joins TRBV9 and TRBJ1-1; no definite D call. Deletions cut 0 bases from V and 1 base from J, with 10 bases between. Germline-derived CDR1 and CDR2 are SGDLS and YYNGEE. This CDR3 comprises 15 residues. The CDR3 nucleotides read TGTGCCAGCAGCGTAGAAGGTGGGGAGAACACTGAAGCTTTCTTT. Amino acids: CASSVEGGENTEAFF.

This clonotype was detected a few times. CDR3 loop: CASSLVSGYTGELFF. The CDR3 bases are TGTGCCAGCAGTTTAGTTTCAGGGTACACCGGGGAGCTGTTTTTT. The chain carries TRBV12-3 or TRBV12-4 and TRBJ2-2, with a weak D call TRBD1 (5 bases). V was cut by 1 base and J by 3 bases, with 9 bases left in between. The CDR3 has 15 residues.

This chain joins TRBV29-1 and TRBJ2-5; D remains unclear. CDR3 length: 12 amino acids. V lost 6 bases and J lost 2, with 10 bases in between. Looked up from germline, CDR1 is SQVTM and CDR2 is ANQGSEA. The DNA of the CDR3 is TGCAGCGTCTGGACCTCACAAGAGACCCAGTACTTC. This sequence encodes CSVWTSQETQYF.

The sample holds a few counts of this clonotype. This rearrangement joins TRBV11-2 to TRBJ2-5; no reliable D call. Per germline, CDR1 SGHAT and CDR2 FQNNGV. V was cut by 4 bases and J by 5 bases, with 14 bases left in between. CDR3 size: 14 residues. The CDR3 nucleotides are TGTGCCAGCAGCTCCACCTCTGGCTGGGAGACCCAGTACTTC. This encodes CASSSTSGWETQYF.

CDR3 nucleotides: TGTGCCAGCACTTTTAGCAATCAGCCCCAGCATTTT. It codes for CASTFSNQPQHF. The J gene is TRBJ1-5, the V gene TRBV6-6; D unresolved. CDR1 and CDR2 (germline): MNHNY, SVGAGI (reference sequence). This CDR3 has 12 residues. Trimming removed 7 bases at V and 0 bases at J, with 4 bases between.

This clonotype appeared many times. V and J are TRBV6-1 and TRBJ1-1; D is ambiguous. The CDR3 is 11 amino acids. V was pared by 7 bases and J by 5 bases, with 8 bases between. Per germline, CDR1 MNHNS and CDR2 SASEGT. The CDR3 DNA reads TGTGCCAGCAAAGGAGGAACTGAAGCTTTCTTT. It specifies CASKGGTEAFF.

This clonotype was recorded a few times. This sequence joins TRBV28 and TRBJ2-1; D is ambiguous. Between the trimmed V and J ends, which lost 3 bases and 8 bases, there was a span of 32 bases. The CDR3 totals 20 residues. Germline CDR1 and CDR2: MDHEN and SYDVKM. The CDR3: CASSFPQRTPIKRTDDEQFF. The CDR3 nucleotides read TGTGCCAGCAGTTTTCCCCAGCGAACCCCGATTAAGAGGACGGACGATGAGCAGTTCTTC.

This clonotype has at least ten counts. This chain connects TRBV5-6 to TRBJ2-1; possible D gene TRBD2, 6 bases. V was trimmed by 0 bases and J by 7 bases, leaving 14 bases between them. The germline V gene has CDR1 SGHDT and CDR2 YYEEEE. CDR3 length: 15 residues. CDR3 DNA: TGTGCCAGCAGCTTGGGGCCCATTGGAGGGAATGAGCAGTTCTTC. Translating it yields CASSLGPIGGNEQFF.

The chain has TRBV18 and TRBJ2-5; D is possibly TRBD2 (5 bases). Per the germline V gene, CDR1 is KGHSH and CDR2 is LQKENI. V lost 0 bases to trimming and J lost 4 bases, with 9 bases between them. This CDR3 is built from 14 residues. The CDR3 sequence: CASSPPEVRETQYF. The DNA for the CDR3 is TGTGCCAGCTCACCACCGGAGGTTCGAGAGACCCAGTACTTC.

This clonotype was counted ten times or more. This CDR3 fails to terminate in the conserved phenylalanine or tryptophan, so it likely reflects a read error. The chain links TRBV5-1 to TRBJ1-1; D is ambiguous. Trimming removed 7 bases from V and 0 bases from J, with 13 bases in between. The CDR3 sequence is 14 residues long. In germline, CDR1 is SGHRS, CDR2 YFSETQ. The CDR3 reads CASQGPSMNTEAFL. As DNA, the CDR3 is TGCGCCAGCCAAGGGCCTTCTATGAACACTGAAGCTTTCCTT.

The chain recombines TRBV25-1 with TRBJ2-7; D is unclear. CDR1 and CDR2 (germline): MGHDK, SYGVNS. The CDR3 extends over 12 amino acids. V was clipped by 8 bases and J by 3 bases, with 11 bases between them. CDR3 sequence (DNA): TGTGCCAGCGTATCTGGTCTCTACGAGCAGTACTTC. Its protein is CASVSGLYEQYF.

The chain joins TRBV20-1 to TRBJ1-3; D might be TRBD1 (6 bases). This CDR3 has 17 amino acids. Germline V gives CDR1 DFQATT, CDR2 SNEGSKA (reference sequence). V lost 5 bases and J lost 4, with 24 bases in between. CDR3 loop: CSAFRRTGAIWGNTIYF. The CDR3 region has the DNA TGCAGTGCTTTTCGGCGTACGGGGGCAATTTGGGGAAACACCATATATTTT.